The next 9 T cell receptor beta chains were all read from a single sample in a study of identical twins. Via MiXCR, TCRdb re-called the 5' RACE reads, giving one row per CDR3 protein. This table has about 240,000 distinct CDR3 sequences, over 9.5% appearing once. These same records also appear under a second study, on yellow fever vaccine responses in identical twins.

Sample: memory (CD45RO+) T cells sorted from blood. These receptor sequences come from a woman aged 18-29 years in good health.

This clonotype was recorded many times. The CDR3 spells CASSQGGRSTDTQYF. CDR3 bases: TGTGCCAGCAGCCAGGGGGGTCGAAGCACAGATACGCAGTATTTT. The rearrangement joins TRBV7-3 to TRBJ2-3, with D maybe TRBD1 (7 bases). The CDR3 totals 15 residues. V shed 5 bases and J shed 0 bases, with 12 bases lying between them. Germline V CDR1 and CDR2: SGHTA, FQGTGA.

This clonotype has just a few counts. The chain uses TRBV6-5 and TRBJ2-7; TRBD2 might be the D (5 bases). The CDR3 spans 12 residues. V lost 8 bases and J 6 bases, leaving 14 bases between the germline ends. Germline assignment: CDR1 MNHEY and CDR2 SVGAGI. DNA of the CDR3: TGTGCCAGCCGACCGGGTGCGGGCGAGCAGTACTTC. Its translation: CASRPGAGEQYF.

This clonotype was detected many times. V usage is TRBV4-2 and J usage is TRBJ1-1; maybe TRBD1 (6 bases). The germline V gene has CDR1 LGHNA and CDR2 YNFKEQ. V gave up 7 bases and J gave up 7 bases, with 10 bases separating them. This CDR3 contains 11 residues. CDR3 in amino acids: CASIQGDEAFF. CDR3 nucleotides: TGTGCCAGCATACAGGGAGATGAAGCTTTCTTT.

The sample holds a few counts of this clonotype. The V gene is TRBV3-1, the J gene TRBJ2-1; TRBD1 aligns across 7 bases. Trimming removed 4 bases from V and 9 bases from J; junction bases left unmatched: 3. Germline CDR1 LGHDT, CDR2 YNNKEL (reference sequence). This CDR3 has 12 amino acids. CDR3 region: CASSPTGAEQFF. The CDR3 DNA follows: TGTGCCAGCAGCCCAACAGGGGCTGAGCAGTTCTTC.

This chain connects TRBV2 to TRBJ2-2; D ambiguous. CDR1 is SNHLY, CDR2 FYNNEI, per germline. The V end lost 6 bases, the J end lost 5 bases, and 10 bases lay between the germline ends. This CDR3 spans 13 amino acids. The CDR3 loop reads CASRETVTGELFF. CDR3 DNA: TGTGCCAGCAGGGAGACCGTTACCGGGGAGCTGTTTTTT.

In its sample, this clonotype was seen a few times. The chain is built from TRBV11-2 and TRBJ2-6; D remains unclear. CDR1 is SGHAT, CDR2 FQNNGV, per germline. This CDR3 has 20 amino acids. The germline V and J ends were trimmed by 2 bases and 2 bases, with 22 bases remaining between them. CDR3 loop: CASSLIGRRSPTAGANVLTF. The CDR3 nucleotides are TGTGCCAGCAGCTTAATTGGCCGCCGGTCACCGACTGCTGGGGCCAACGTCCTGACTTTC.

This clonotype was found a few times. J is TRBJ2-1 and V is TRBV4-3; 11 bases align to TRBD1. CDR1 is LGHNA and CDR2 is YSLEER in the germline V gene. The CDR3 covers 15 residues. V lost 3 bases and J lost 8; bases outside the gene matches: 6. CDR3 nucleotide sequence: TGCGCCAGCAGCCATACCGCGGGACAGGGGGATGAGCAGTTCTTC. Its protein product is CASSHTAGQGDEQFF.

This clonotype has more than one count but fewer than ten. The V and J genes are TRBV4-3 and TRBJ2-7; D remains unclear. There are 14 residues in the CDR3. Per the germline V gene, CDR1 is LGHNA and CDR2 is YSLEER. The ends were cut back, 0 bases at V and 0 bases at J, with 6 bases in the middle. The CDR3 spells CASSQESSSYEQYF. DNA for the CDR3: TGCGCCAGCAGCCAAGAATCTAGCTCCTACGAGCAGTACTTC.

There are many counts of this clonotype. This chain links TRBV7-2 with TRBJ1-1; D uncertain. Germline V gene lookup returns CDR1 SGHTA and CDR2 FQGNSA. This CDR3 has 14 amino acids. V lost 5 bases to trimming and J lost 6 bases, with 16 bases between them. CDR3 amino acids: CASSRRGGVPEAFF. CDR3 nucleotide sequence: TGTGCCAGCAGCCGTAGAGGCGGGGTCCCTGAAGCTTTCTTT.